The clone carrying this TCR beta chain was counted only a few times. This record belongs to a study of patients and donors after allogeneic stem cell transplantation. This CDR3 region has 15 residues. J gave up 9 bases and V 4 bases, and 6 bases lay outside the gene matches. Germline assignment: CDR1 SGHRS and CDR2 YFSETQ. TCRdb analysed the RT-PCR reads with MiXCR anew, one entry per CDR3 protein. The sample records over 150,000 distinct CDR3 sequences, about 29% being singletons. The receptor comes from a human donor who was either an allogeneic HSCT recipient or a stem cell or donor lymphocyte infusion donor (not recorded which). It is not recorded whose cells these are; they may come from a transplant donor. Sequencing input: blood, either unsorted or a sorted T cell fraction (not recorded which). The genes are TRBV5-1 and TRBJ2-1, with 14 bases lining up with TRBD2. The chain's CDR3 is CASSPPGLAGVEQFF. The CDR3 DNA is TGCGCCAGCAGCCCCCCGGGACTAGCGGGAGTTGAGCAGTTCTTC.